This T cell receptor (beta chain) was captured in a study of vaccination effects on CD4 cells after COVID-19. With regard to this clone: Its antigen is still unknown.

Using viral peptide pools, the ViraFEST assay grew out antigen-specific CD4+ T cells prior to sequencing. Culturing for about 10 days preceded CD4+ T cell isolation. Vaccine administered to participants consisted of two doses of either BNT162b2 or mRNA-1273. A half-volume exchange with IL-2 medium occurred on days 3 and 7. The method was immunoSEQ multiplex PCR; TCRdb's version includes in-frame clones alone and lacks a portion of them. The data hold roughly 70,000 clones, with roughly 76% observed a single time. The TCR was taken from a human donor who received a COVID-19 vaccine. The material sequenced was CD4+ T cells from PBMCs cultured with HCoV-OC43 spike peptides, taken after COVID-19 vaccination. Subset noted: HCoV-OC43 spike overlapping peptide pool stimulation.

CDR3 in DNA: TGTGCCAGCAGCCAAGGGACTAGCTACAATGAGCAGTTCTTC. Translating it yields CASSQGTSYNEQFF. This chain connects TRBV3-1 (or the pseudogene TRBV3-2) to TRBJ2-1, with 7 nucleotides matching TRBD2. Germline CDR1 reads LGHDT; CDR2 reads YNNKEL (reference sequence). After removal of 1 base from V and 3 bases from J, the junction contained 0 bases not matched to a gene. CDR3 length equals 14 residues.